This is a list of T cell receptor beta chains from one sample in a study of cytomegalovirus exposure and HLA in healthy donors. The table came from immunoSEQ multiplex PCR; TCRdb's copy has only in-frame clones and leaves some out. The profile covers roughly 180,000 clones, with approximately 81% appearing a single time and 1% taken by the ten largest. Source material: PBMCs. The receptors shown here come from a young man in good health and CMV-seronegative. CDR3s include the opening cysteine and the closing phenylalanine or tryptophan. A D gene is named only where the DNA matches it firmly. Size is stated for part of the rows, as once, few or many counts, or as a class when the clone is expanded.

DNA: TGTGCCTGGAGTGTACCGCAGGGGGAATCCTATAATTCACCCCTCCACTTT; CDR3: CAWSVPQGESYNSPLHF; V: TRBV30; D: TRBD1; size: .; J: TRBJ1-6
DNA: TGTGCCAGCAGTTTATCCCGCGACAGCCAAGAGACCCAGTACTTC; CDR3: CASSLSRDSQETQYF; V: TRBV27; D: .; size: .; J: TRBJ2-5
DNA: TGTGCCAGCTCACCGCGATGGACAGGCGACACTGAAGCTTTCTTT; CDR3: CASSPRWTGDTEAFF; V: TRBV18; D: TRBD1; size: .; J: TRBJ1-1
DNA: TGCAGCGTTGGCAGGGGCCTCAGACACGAGCAGTACTTC; CDR3: CSVGRGLRHEQYF; V: TRBV29-1; D: .; size: .; J: TRBJ2-7
DNA: TGTGCCAGCAGTTATAGGGGGAACACCGGGGAGCTGTTTTTC; CDR3: CASSYRGNTGELFF; V: TRBV28; D: .; size: once; J: TRBJ2-2
DNA: TGCGCCAGCAGCTTGGGGGTTTACAGGGGGCCAAAGGGCTATGGCTACACCTTC; CDR3: CASSLGVYRGPKGYGYTF; V: TRBV5-1; D: TRBD1; size: .; J: TRBJ1-2
DNA: TGTGCCAGCAGTGAGCCGGGCAATCAGCCCCAGCATTTT; CDR3: CASSEPGNQPQHF; V: TRBV6-1; D: .; size: .; J: TRBJ1-5
DNA: TGCAGCGCCTGGGACAGGGACAATCAGCCCCAGCATTTT; CDR3: CSAWDRDNQPQHF; V: TRBV29-1; D: TRBD1; size: .; J: TRBJ1-5
DNA: TGTGCCAGCAGCCTGCGACTAGCGGAGGAGACAGATACGCAGTATTTT; CDR3: CASSLRLAEETDTQYF; V: TRBV5-4; D: TRBD2; size: .; J: TRBJ2-3
DNA: TGTGCCTGGAGTGCTGAAAGAGGGACGGGGGGCAATCAGCCCCAGCATTTT; CDR3: CAWSAERGTGGNQPQHF; V: TRBV30; D: .; size: .; J: TRBJ1-5
DNA: TGTGCCAGCAGCTTTCTTAGTTATAGACTAGAGAACACCGGGGAGCTGTTTTTT; CDR3: CASSFLSYRLENTGELFF; V: TRBV7-9; D: .; size: .; J: TRBJ2-2
DNA: TGTGCCAGTAGAAAGAGCTCCTATAATTCACCCCTCCACTTT; CDR3: CASRKSSYNSPLHF; V: TRBV19; D: .; size: .; J: TRBJ1-6
DNA: TGTGCCAGTAGTAAGAGACAGGGATCTGAAGCTTTCTTT; CDR3: CASSKRQGSEAFF; V: TRBV19; D: TRBD1; size: once; J: TRBJ1-1
DNA: TGTGCCAGCAGCAAACGGTCTGGGGCCAACGTCCTGACTTTC; CDR3: CASSKRSGANVLTF; V: TRBV21-1; D: .; size: .; J: TRBJ2-6
DNA: TGTGCCAGCAGCTCACCTCAGGGTCCGTATTACGAGCAGTACTTC; CDR3: CASSSPQGPYYEQYF; V: TRBV7-9; D: .; size: .; J: TRBJ2-7
DNA: TGTGCCAGCAGCTTATTTGGGACTCCTCGAGAGACCCAGTACTTC; CDR3: CASSLFGTPRETQYF; V: TRBV7-3; D: .; size: .; J: TRBJ2-5
DNA: TGTGCCAGCAGCTTCGGGCAGGGGAACGATTCACCCCTCCACTTT; CDR3: CASSFGQGNDSPLHF; V: TRBV5-4; D: .; size: .; J: TRBJ1-6
DNA: TGTGCCAGTAGTTCAGGGGCCCGGGACCCGGACGACGAGCAGTACTTC; CDR3: CASSSGARDPDDEQYF; V: TRBV19; D: .; size: few; J: TRBJ2-7
DNA: TGTGCCAGCAGACCGGGACTAGCCTACAATGAGCAGTTCTTC; CDR3: CASRPGLAYNEQFF; V: TRBV6-1; D: TRBD2; size: .; J: TRBJ2-1
DNA: TGTGCCAGCAGCCCCCCAGGTTGGGGCAATCATGTCCTGACTTTC; CDR3: CASSPPGWGNHVLTF; V: TRBV11-2; D: .; size: .; J: TRBJ2-6
DNA: TGTGCCAGCACCCCGGGCAGGGTCCGGTCCTACGAGCAGTACTTC; CDR3: CASTPGRVRSYEQYF; V: TRBV25-1; D: .; size: .; J: TRBJ2-7
DNA: TGCAGTGCTGGGAGGGAGGGCTACACCTTC; CDR3: CSAGREGYTF; V: TRBV20-1; D: .; size: .; J: TRBJ1-2
DNA: TGTGCCAGCAGACCGGGACAGGCTCGGGCTAACTATGGCTACACCTTC; CDR3: CASRPGQARANYGYTF; V: TRBV7-9; D: TRBD1; size: .; J: TRBJ1-2
DNA: TGTGCCAGCAGCACGGGACAGCAAAATTCACCCCTCCACTTT; CDR3: CASSTGQQNSPLHF; V: TRBV7-9; D: TRBD1; size: .; J: TRBJ1-6
DNA: TGTGCCACCAGCAGACCCCAGGGGGACGATCCTACCACCCTCCACTTT; CDR3: CATSRPQGDDPTTLHF; V: TRBV15; D: TRBD1; size: .; J: TRBJ1-6
DNA: TGCGCCAGCAGCTTGGACAGACCCTACGAGCAGTACTTC; CDR3: CASSLDRPYEQYF; V: TRBV5-1; D: .; size: .; J: TRBJ2-7
DNA: TGTGCCAGCAGCTCCCCTTCCTACGAGCAGTACTTC; CDR3: CASSSPSYEQYF; V: TRBV11-2; D: .; size: .; J: TRBJ2-7
DNA: TGTGCCAGCAGCTTGTCCCTAGCGGGGGATGAGCAGTTCTTC; CDR3: CASSLSLAGDEQFF; V: TRBV5-4; D: TRBD2; size: .; J: TRBJ2-1
DNA: TGCGCCAGCAGCCAAGATAATCGGGGTTCCTACGAGCAGTACTTC; CDR3: CASSQDNRGSYEQYF; V: TRBV4-1; D: .; size: .; J: TRBJ2-7
DNA: TGTGCCAGCAGTGATTTGAGACTAGCGGGAGACGCAGATACGCAGTATTTT; CDR3: CASSDLRLAGDADTQYF; V: TRBV2; D: TRBD2; size: .; J: TRBJ2-3
DNA: TGTGCCAGCAGCGGCGTGGGGACAGTTGAAGCTTTCTTT; CDR3: CASSGVGTVEAFF; V: TRBV5-6; D: TRBD1; size: .; J: TRBJ1-1